These 13 T cell receptor beta chains came from one sample sequenced in a study of cytomegalovirus exposure and HLA in healthy donors. The PCR ran on 60 Vbeta and 13 Jbeta primers. Assay: immunoSEQ multiplex PCR; the TCRdb copy retains only in-frame clones and omits some. The sample holds 77,000 or so clones; roughly 79% are singletons and the top ten take around 1.5%. Sequences were obtained from PBMCs. These receptors were taken from a man in his forties or fifties in good health and CMV-seronegative.

V usage is TRBV18 and J usage is TRBJ2-7; D uncertain. This CDR3 region has 13 residues. Germline V gives CDR1 KGHSH, CDR2 LQKENI. V lost 4 bases and J 2 bases, leaving 9 bases between the germline ends. The CDR3 nucleotides read TGTGCCAGCTCACTCGCGGAGACCTACGAGCAGTACTTC. It encodes CASSLAETYEQYF.

The chain has TRBV7-6 and TRBJ2-2, with D perhaps TRBD1 (6 bases). Trimming took 6 bases from V and 0 from J, leaving 14 bases between them. The CDR3 totals 16 residues. Germline V lookup: CDR1 SGHVS, CDR2 FNYEAQ. CDR3 amino acids: CASSNPWTANTGELFF. CDR3 coding DNA: TGTGCCAGCAGTAATCCCTGGACAGCGAACACCGGGGAGCTGTTTTTT.

This clone has just a few counts. This chain joins TRBV5-1 and TRBJ2-7; a weak D match, TRBD2 (6 bases). Trimming stripped 2 bases from V and 2 bases from J, with 14 bases between. The germline CDR1 and CDR2 sequences are SGHRS and YFSETQ. The length of the CDR3 is 15 residues. CDR3 coding DNA: TGCGCCAGCAGCTTTGGGACTTCTGGTCCCTACGAGCAGTACTTC. Residues: CASSFGTSGPYEQYF.

This clone was seen more than once but under ten times. The V call is TRBV5-6, the J call TRBJ2-2; D may be TRBD2 (6 bases). CDR1 and CDR2 (germline): SGHDT, YYEEEE. The CDR3 has 15 amino acids. V lost 5 bases and J 3 bases, leaving 14 bases between the germline ends. CDR3 region: CASRRDGGDTGELFF. CDR3 nucleotide sequence: TGTGCCAGCAGGCGCGACGGGGGAGACACCGGGGAGCTGTTTTTT.

About this clone: The junction shows a germline mismatch at one end, possibly a read error. The chain uses TRBV7-9 and TRBJ2-7, with 8 bases lining up with TRBD1. The CDR3 runs 15 residues. CDR1 SEHNR and CDR2 FQNEAQ come from the germline V gene (reference sequence). The CDR3 nucleotides are TGTTCCAGCAGCTTAGTAGGGACAGGAACCTACGAGCAGTACTTC. Translating it yields CSSSLVGTGTYEQYF. The variable domain in full, completed from reference TRBV7-9 and TRBJ2-7, reads DTGVSQNPRHKITKRGQNVTFRCDPISEHNRLYWYRQTLGQGPEFLTYFQNEAQLEKSRLLSDRFSAERPKGSFSTLEIQRTEQGDSAMYLCSSSLVGTGTYEQYFGPGTRLTVT.

This clone was recorded a few times. This chain joins TRBV30 and TRBJ1-2; D is undetermined. From germline, CDR1 is GTSNPN and CDR2 SVGIG (reference sequence). V was clipped by 0 bases and J by 8 bases, with 13 bases between them. CDR3 length equals 13 residues. CDR3 DNA: TGTGCCTGGAGTGTTGGACTTCTGGAGGGCTACACCTTC. The encoded protein is CAWSVGLLEGYTF.

This clone is termed medium-sized. V usage is TRBV10-3 and J usage is TRBJ1-1, with a tentative D call TRBD1 (6 bases). Germline V gene sequence: CDR1 ENHRY, CDR2 SYGVKD. The CDR3 sequence is 11 residues long. The V end lost 10 bases, the J end lost 4 bases, and 10 bases lay between the germline ends. The CDR3 sequence: CATQGLTEAFF. The CDR3 DNA sequence: TGTGCCACACAGGGTCTCACTGAAGCTTTCTTT.

The genes are TRBV10-3 and TRBJ1-2, with 7 bases aligning to TRBD1. Germline assignment: CDR1 ENHRY and CDR2 SYGVKD. Germline trimming cut 10 bases from V and 6 bases from J; bases unmatched to any gene: 8. CDR3 size: 12 residues. The CDR3 sequence is CATDGTAHGYTF. The CDR3 region has the DNA TGTGCCACCGACGGGACAGCCCATGGCTACACCTTC.

The chain links TRBV19 to TRBJ1-2; D gene ambiguous. V was shortened by 4 bases and J by 8 bases, with 17 bases between the two germline ends. The germline CDR1 and CDR2 sequences are LNHDA and SQIVND (reference sequence). The length of the CDR3 is 14 residues. In DNA, the CDR3 is TGTGCCAGTAGTACTCCCTCGGAGGAAGTGGGCTACACCTTC. Its protein product is CASSTPSEEVGYTF. The full variable domain, its missing parts supplied by reference TRBV19 and TRBJ1-2, is DGGITQSPKYLFRKEGQNVTLSCEQNLNHDAMYWYRQDPGQGLRLIYYSQIVNDFQKGDIAEGYSVSREKKESFPLTVTSAQKNPTAFYLCASSTPSEEVGYTFGSGTRLTVV.

This clone came up a few times. The V gene is TRBV28, the J gene TRBJ2-2; 8 nucleotides agree with TRBD2. The ends lost 5 bases at V and 6 bases at J; junction bases unmatched: 8. This CDR3 is built from 15 residues. Germline assignment: CDR1 MDHEN and CDR2 SYDVKM. CDR3: CASSPLAGGSGELFF. In DNA form, the CDR3 reads TGTGCCAGCAGTCCCCTGGCGGGAGGCTCCGGGGAGCTGTTTTTT.

The gene calls are TRBV4-2 and TRBJ2-1; 10 bases are a match to TRBD2. The CDR3 is 15 residues long. The V and J ends lost 7 bases and 9 bases, in that order; junction bases with no gene match: 12. Germline CDR1 reads LGHNA; CDR2 reads YNFKEQ. Here the CDR3 DNA reads TGTGCCAGCACCCCGGAGGGACTAGCGTCCGGTGAGCAGTTCTTC. Protein sequence: CASTPEGLASGEQFF.

The rearrangement uses TRBV5-1 and TRBJ1-4, with D perhaps TRBD1 (5 bases). Trimming pared 1 base from V and 0 bases from J, leaving 7 bases between. Germline V gene sequence: CDR1 SGHRS, CDR2 YFSETQ. CDR3 size: 15 residues. CDR3 nucleotide sequence: TGCGCCAGCAGCTTGTCGACAGCAACTAATGAAAAACTGTTTTTT. Residues: CASSLSTATNEKLFF.

V and J are TRBV25-1 and TRBJ2-6, with TRBD1 identical over 7 bases. After removal of 7 bases from V and 1 base from J, the junction contained 10 bases not matched to a gene. This CDR3 has 17 amino acids. Germline-derived CDR1 and CDR2 are MGHDK and SYGVNS. CDR3 DNA sequence: TGTGCCAGCACCGCCCGGGACAGTGCGTCTGGGGCCAACGTCCTGACTTTC. Protein sequence: CASTARDSASGANVLTF.